This TCR beta chain was profiled in a study of tumor-infiltrating lymphocytes in primary liver carcinoma (TCRdb year 2017). Concerning the study at large: Between late 2015 and early 2016, several patients in China with histopathologically diagnosed primary liver carcinoma had their tumors surgically resected. Across five regions of each liver tumor, along with adjacent normal tissue and blood, the study brought together TCRbeta repertoire sequencing, expression microarrays and whole-exome sequencing. A total of 35 specimens from 5 patients went through TCRbeta repertoire sequencing, namely 25 tumor regions, 5 adjacent noncancerous liver tissues and 5 peripheral blood samples. Samples yielded roughly 3.5 to 8 million productive TCRbeta reads; read depth did not differ significantly between tissue types. Reproducibility between technical replicate repertoires was high, with correlation coefficients above 0.98 and mean shared-clone rates about 0.9. Tumors of the five patients were stage T1-T3 N0M0 with maximum diameters of roughly 4.2 to 10 cm. Of the five patients, three men and two women aged 30 to 69 years, four had hepatocellular carcinoma and one had combined HCC and intrahepatic cholangiocarcinoma. Broader findings and caveats from the paper: Only the TCR beta chain was sequenced, so true repertoire diversity is likely underestimated because unpaired alpha chains were not captured. Since the samples were bulk and unsorted, there was no way to compare CD4+ and CD8+ T cell repertoires. Only 4 or 5 patients were included in the study, and the authors note that the findings should be validated in a larger study. A significantly larger repertoire fraction was made up by the top 250 clones in tumors than in blood (p = 0.039). Consistent with antigen-driven expansion, pairs of tumor regions showed higher repertoire overlap (mean approximately 35%) than either tumor-adjacent pairs (about 17%) or tumor-blood pairs (roughly 15%).

V loses 1 base of germline sequence and J loses 4 bases, and the interval between the two ends is 17 bases. Inclusive of both ends, the CDR3 amounts to 16 amino acids. Only the CDR3 portion is preserved as DNA: 48 bases, with reading frame beginning at the first base. CDR1 and CDR2 (MNHNY, SVGAGI) derive from the germline V gene (reference sequence). Blood RNA was extracted from unsorted whole blood using TRIzol reagent, and germline DNA was obtained with the DNeasy Blood & Tissue kit. At the time of sampling, the patients were treatment-naive and had chronic HBV infection. Before surgery, roughly 4 milliliters of peripheral blood were drawn into K2EDTA tubes. In the case of this clonotype: There is no known antigen for this receptor. A much more abundant neighbour one base away suggests this may be a read error. The conserved closing phenylalanine or tryptophan is absent in this CDR3, likely reflecting a read error.

TCRbeta-specific cDNA was reverse-transcribed from roughly 500 ng total RNA using a constant-region primer and ProtoScript II reverse transcriptase. Three nested multiplex PCR rounds, following a slightly modified ARM-PCR procedure, were used to build the TCRbeta libraries. Each of the first two PCR rounds ran for approximately 10 cycles using multiplex TRBV1-TRBV30 forward primers together with a Cbeta reverse primer. Sample barcodes and Illumina adapters were added in a final 25-cycle PCR using Deep VentR polymerase. Before sequencing, amplicons of 200-500 bp were purified from gel using a QIAquick gel extraction kit. An Illumina HiSeq 2500 was used to sequence the TCRbeta amplicons, generating 250-bp paired-end reads. Per the authors' processing: Quality trimming of reads was performed with Trimmomatic v0.33, and paired reads were merged with FLASH v1.2.11 so that full CDR3 sequences could be recovered. V, D and J germline segments were assigned to the rearranged TCRbeta sequences using MiGEC v1.2.1b. Clonotype statistics and Shannon-Wiener diversity indices were calculated with VDJtools v1.0.0. Except for diversity analysis, only the 250 most abundant clonotypes of each sample were used in subsequent analyses to reduce sampling bias. TCRdb applied fastp at Q25 and MiXCR to the public reads, then kept only in-frame beta chains. Each entry is one CDR3 protein sequence, shown with its most common DNA and genes. The V and J calls were determined by TCRdb, not by the authors. This sample has approximately 340,000 distinct CDR3 sequences in its table, and 65% of those were observed once. 5% to 6.5% of the sample is held by the ten biggest clonotypes.

Sequencing was done on a sample of peripheral blood. The source of this sequence is a man in his forties with primary liver carcinoma and hepatitis B virus infection. The chain was built from TRBV6-6 and TRBJ2-7; possibly the D gene is TRBD2, per 6 matching bases. The sequence in DNA is TGTGCCAGCAGTTACTTGGCTAGCGCCGAAATTTACGAGCAGTACTTA. It encodes CASSYLASAEIYEQYL.